The 22 T cell receptor beta chains below were found in one sample sequenced in a study of OX40 agonist ivuxolimab in advanced cancers. Repertoires were generated with immunoSEQ multiplex PCR, while TCRdb's copy carries only in-frame clones and drops some. Of about 88,000 clones listed, roughly 89% are singletons. The sample in question was CD4+ or CD8+ T cells sorted from blood, obtained in a trial of the OX40 agonist ivuxolimab. These receptors all stem from an adult with an advanced solid tumor such as melanoma, head and neck, liver or kidney cancer.

In its sample, this clone was seen many times. The chain employs TRBV7-9 and TRBJ1-2; 9 bases are shared with TRBD1. Trimming removed 4 bases from V and 7 bases from J; junction bases left unmatched: 10. The CDR3 length is 15 residues. Germline loops: CDR1 SEHNR, CDR2 FQNEAQ (reference sequence). As DNA, the CDR3 is TGTGCCAGCAGCTCCTCGGACAGGGGCCTGTTTGGCTACACCTTC. Translated, it gives CASSSSDRGLFGYTF.

V and J are TRBV18 and TRBJ2-1; D possibly uses TRBD1 or TRBD2 (5 bases each). V was pared by 6 bases and J by 4 bases, with 19 bases between. The CDR3 runs 16 residues. The V gene's germline CDR1 is KGHSH and CDR2 LQKENI. The DNA of the CDR3 is TGTGCCAGCTCGTCCTCCGGGACCCGGACTTACAATGAGCAGTTCTTC. Its protein product is CASSSSGTRTYNEQFF.

The gene calls are TRBV5-4 and TRBJ2-3; 7 nucleotides line up with TRBD2. Germline loops: CDR1 SGHNT, CDR2 YYREEE (reference sequence). The CDR3 spans 17 residues. V lost 5 bases to trimming and J lost 1 base; unmatched junction nucleotides: 13. CDR3 in amino acids: CASRNGGGEWGTDTQYF. In nucleotides, the CDR3 is TGTGCCAGCAGGAATGGTGGGGGGGAATGGGGCACAGATACGCAGTATTTT.

The chain joins TRBV19 to TRBJ1-5; maybe TRBD1 (5 bases). In germline, CDR1 is LNHDA, CDR2 SQIVND (reference sequence). The CDR3 length is 16 residues. Trimming left V 1 base short and J 0 bases short, with 10 bases between. The DNA for the CDR3 is TGTGCCAGTAGTATAGTGGGGACGGATAGCAATCAGCCCCAGCATTTT. Its protein is CASSIVGTDSNQPQHF.

This clone turned up a few times. The V gene is TRBV2, the J gene TRBJ1-6; D is perhaps TRBD1 (6 bases). The CDR3 extends over 15 amino acids. The V and J ends lost 2 bases and 7 bases respectively, with 12 bases between them. In germline, CDR1 is SNHLY, CDR2 FYNNEI. The CDR3 loop reads CASSERSGHNSPLHF. The CDR3 DNA reads TGTGCCAGCAGTGAAAGGTCGGGACACAATTCACCCCTCCACTTT.

The chain carries TRBV5-4 and TRBJ2-1; D is uncertain. The germline V gene encodes CDR1 SGHNT and CDR2 YYREEE (reference sequence). This CDR3 is 14 amino acids long. Trimming removed 0 bases from V and 8 bases from J, with 12 bases in between. CDR3 protein: CASSLAPYWDEQFF. DNA of the CDR3: TGTGCCAGCAGCTTGGCCCCCTATTGGGATGAGCAGTTCTTC.

The chain combines TRBV29-1 with TRBJ1-2; D is unclear. Trimming shortened V by 5 bases and J by 4 bases, and 8 bases separated the two germline ends. This CDR3 has 11 amino acids. Germline lookup yields CDR1 SQVTM and CDR2 ANQGSEA. For the CDR3, the DNA is TGCAGCGTTCTGGGTGGCTATGGCTACACCTTC. It yields the protein CSVLGGYGYTF.

The chain combines TRBV30 with TRBJ2-7; maybe TRBD2 (6 bases). V was shortened by 8 bases and J by 6 bases, with 23 bases between the two germline ends. Germline CDR1 is GTSNPN and CDR2 is SVGIG (reference sequence). The CDR3 length is 14 residues. The CDR3 DNA reads as TGTGCCGTTAGCCCTACGAGGGACTGGGGCGAGCAGTACTTC. This encodes CAVSPTRDWGEQYF.

The chain employs TRBV2 and TRBJ2-7; the D is unclear. Germline lookup yields CDR1 SNHLY and CDR2 FYNNEI. V lost 7 bases and J 0 bases, leaving 13 bases between the germline ends. The CDR3 contains 14 residues. The CDR3 DNA reads as TGTGCCAGCATCTACGGTGGCAGCTCCTACGAGCAGTACTTC. Amino acids: CASIYGGSSYEQYF.

This rearrangement joins TRBV7-2 to TRBJ2-7; D unresolved. There are 13 residues in the CDR3. Trimming took 5 bases from V and 0 from J, leaving 8 bases between them. Germline-derived CDR1 and CDR2 are SGHTA and FQGNSA. CDR3 bases: TGTGCCAGCAGCGCCCAGAGCTCCTACGAGCAGTACTTC. Translating it yields CASSAQSSYEQYF.

The chain links TRBV4-3 to TRBJ1-5, with TRBD1 as a possible D gene (5 bases). The germline gives CDR1 LGHNA, CDR2 YSLEER. CDR3 size: 20 residues. V lost 1 base and J 5 bases, leaving 27 bases between the germline ends. The CDR3 coding sequence is TGCGCCAGCAGCCAAGGCCTGGGACGGGCCGGATCCCGTAGTGATCAGCCCCAGCATTTT. Its protein is CASSQGLGRAGSRSDQPQHF.

CDR3 bases: TGTGCCAGCAGTTACTCACTGACAAACAATGAGCAGTTCTTC. This encodes CASSYSLTNNEQFF. The chain employs TRBV6-5 and TRBJ2-1; D remains unclear. The CDR3 totals 14 residues. The germline V and J ends were trimmed by 0 bases and 5 bases, with 8 bases remaining between them. CDR1 MNHEY and CDR2 SVGAGI come from the germline V gene.

This chain connects TRBV2 to TRBJ1-1; D gene ambiguous. The CDR3 is 14 residues long. Germline V lookup: CDR1 SNHLY, CDR2 FYNNEI. The V gene lost 4 bases and the J gene lost 4 bases, with 13 bases spanning the gap. CDR3 DNA: TGTGCCAGCAGTGTGAAGGGTGAGGGCACTGAAGCTTTCTTT. As protein: CASSVKGEGTEAFF.

The chain recombines TRBV27 with TRBJ2-2; 10 bases agree with TRBD1. The germline gives CDR1 MNHEY, CDR2 SMNVEV (reference sequence). The CDR3 contains 15 residues. J lost 5 bases, V lost 6 bases, and 6 bases had no gene match. CDR3 in amino acids: CASRGGQGPTGELFF. CDR3 sequence (DNA): TGTGCCAGCAGGGGGGGACAGGGGCCGACCGGGGAGCTGTTTTTT.

A single count supports this clone. The CDR3 coding sequence is TGTGCCAGCAGCTTGGAGGCCAAAGCGGACGAGCAGTACTTC. This gives the protein CASSLEAKADEQYF. This rearrangement joins TRBV5-6 to TRBJ2-7; TRBD2 is a possible D gene (5 bases). V was shortened by 0 bases and J by 5 bases, with 12 bases between the two germline ends. The germline gives CDR1 SGHDT, CDR2 YYEEEE. CDR3 length: 14 amino acids.

J is TRBJ2-1 and V is TRBV27; TRBD1 is a possible D gene (6 bases). Germline V lookup: CDR1 MNHEY, CDR2 SMNVEV (reference sequence). V dropped 3 bases and J dropped 13 bases, with 13 bases sitting between them. The CDR3 spans 12 residues. DNA for the CDR3: TGTGCCAGCAGTTTCCCCGGACAGCTCCAGTTCTTC. Translating it yields CASSFPGQLQFF.

The chain carries TRBV7-2 and TRBJ2-3; D is unclear. Germline values: CDR1 SGHTA, CDR2 FQGNSA. The CDR3 spans 14 residues. The V and J ends lost 5 bases and 4 bases respectively, with 13 bases between them. CDR3 DNA: TGTGCCAGCAGCCTTCTCGTACAGTCAGATACGCAGTATTTT. Its translation is CASSLLVQSDTQYF.

The V gene is TRBV6-4, the J gene TRBJ2-6, with TRBD1 matching over 7 bases. The CDR3 totals 15 residues. Germline trimming cut 8 bases from V and 0 bases from J; bases unmatched to any gene: 4. Looked up from germline, CDR1 is MRHNA and CDR2 is SNTAGT. The CDR3 here is CASAPGGSGANVLTF. In DNA, the CDR3 is TGTGCCAGCGCCCCAGGGGGCTCTGGGGCCAACGTCCTGACTTTC.

The CDR3 region has the DNA TGTGCCAGCAGCTTGGGGGGGATCTCCTACGAGCAGTACTTC. Its translation is CASSLGGISYEQYF. V gene TRBV5-8 combines with J gene TRBJ2-7; possibly TRBD1 or TRBD2 for D (5 bases each). This CDR3 is 14 amino acids long. Germline assignment: CDR1 SGHTS and CDR2 YDEGEE. V was shortened by 0 bases and J by 0 bases, with 7 bases between the two germline ends.

In this sample, this clone turned up a few times. The CDR3 here is CASSDPNRVQPQHF. The CDR3 DNA sequence: TGTGCCAGCAGTGACCCCAACAGGGTACAGCCCCAGCATTTT. This chain uses TRBV28 with TRBJ1-5, with a tentative D call TRBD1 (6 bases). Germline V CDR1 and CDR2: MDHEN, SYDVKM. This CDR3 is 14 amino acids long. The germline V and J ends were trimmed by 5 bases and 7 bases, with 15 bases remaining between them.

The count of this clone is one. This chain links TRBV6-6 with TRBJ1-4; 9 bases match TRBD1. CDR3 size: 16 residues. The germline gives CDR1 MNHNY, CDR2 SVGAGI (reference sequence). With 6 bases clipped from V and 4 bases from J, the junction kept 9 bases outside the gene matches. CDR3 region: CASRQGATPYNEKLFF. The CDR3 nucleotides read TGTGCCAGCAGACAGGGGGCGACTCCTTATAATGAAAAACTGTTTTTT.

V and J are TRBV29-1 and TRBJ2-1; 9 nucleotides match TRBD2. The V gene's germline CDR1 is SQVTM and CDR2 ANQGSEA. The V segment lost 8 bases and the J segment 9 bases; nucleotides outside the gene matches: 17. This CDR3 is 15 amino acids long. The CDR3 spells CSSTEAGGDWSEQFF. CDR3 coding DNA: TGCAGCTCCACCGAAGCGGGAGGAGATTGGAGTGAGCAGTTCTTC.